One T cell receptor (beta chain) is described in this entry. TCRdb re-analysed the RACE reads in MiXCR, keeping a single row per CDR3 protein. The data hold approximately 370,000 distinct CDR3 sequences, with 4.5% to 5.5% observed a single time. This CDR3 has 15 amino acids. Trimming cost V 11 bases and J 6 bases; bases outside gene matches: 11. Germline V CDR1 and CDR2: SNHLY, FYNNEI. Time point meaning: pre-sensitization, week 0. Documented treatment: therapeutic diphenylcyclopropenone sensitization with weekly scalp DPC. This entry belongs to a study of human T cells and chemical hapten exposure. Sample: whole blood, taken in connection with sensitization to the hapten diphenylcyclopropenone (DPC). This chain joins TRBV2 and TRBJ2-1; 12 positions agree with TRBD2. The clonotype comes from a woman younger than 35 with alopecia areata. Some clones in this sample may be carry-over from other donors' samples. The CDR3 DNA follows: TGTGCCGGACACTCTAGCGGGGGGGTCTTCAATGAGCAGTTCTTC. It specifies CAGHSSGGVFNEQFF.